Below are 10 T cell receptor beta chains sequenced from a single sample in a study of blood T cell repertoires in COVID-19. Sequencing was performed with immunoSEQ multiplex PCR; in TCRdb, only in-frame clones are kept and a portion is missing. The data hold 95,000 to 110,000 clones, with roughly 85% observed a single time. The sequenced material came from peripheral blood. All receptors derive from a man aged 50-59 years in a cohort sampled during active COVID-19.

This clone occurred once. V is TRBV19 and J is TRBJ2-5; 7 nucleotides line up with TRBD2. Germline CDR1 LNHDA, CDR2 SQIVND (reference sequence). CDR3 length: 14 amino acids. Trimming removed 3 bases from V and 4 bases from J; junction bases left unmatched: 5. The CDR3 DNA follows: TGTGCCAGTAGTATTGGGGGGGGAGGAGAGACCCAGTACTTC. It codes for CASSIGGGGETQYF.

The CDR3 spells CASSFTPGQRSGNTIYF. CDR3 in DNA: TGTGCCAGCAGCTTCACCCCGGGACAACGCTCTGGAAACACCATATATTTT. The gene calls are TRBV5-4 and TRBJ1-3; D is perhaps TRBD1 (6 bases). The CDR3 length is 17 residues. The V gene lost 2 bases and the J gene lost 0 bases, with 15 bases spanning the gap. The germline V gene has CDR1 SGHNT and CDR2 YYREEE (reference sequence). Supplemented by reference TRBV5-4 and TRBJ1-3, the full variable domain reads ETGVTQSPTHLIKTRGQQVTLRCSSQSGHNTVSWYQQALGQGPQFIFQYYREEENGRGNFPPRFSGLQFPNYSSELNVNALELDDSALYLCASSFTPGQRSGNTIYFGEGSWLTVV.

This chain connects TRBV24-1 to TRBJ2-5, with 12 bases fitting TRBD2. After removal of 4 bases from V and 0 bases from J, the junction contained 2 bases not matched to a gene. There are 16 residues in the CDR3. Germline CDR1 reads KGHDR; CDR2 reads SFDVKD. CDR3 loop: CATSDSSGGDQETQYF. CDR3 DNA sequence: TGTGCCACCAGTGACTCTAGCGGGGGGGACCAAGAGACCCAGTACTTC.

The V gene is TRBV7-2, the J gene TRBJ2-3; D not certain. V lost 0 bases and J 3 bases, leaving 10 bases between the germline ends. The length of the CDR3 is 15 residues. The germline CDR1 and CDR2 sequences are SGHTA and FQGNSA. The CDR3 bases are TGTGCCAGCAGCTTAGCGGAAAGCGTTACAGATACGCAGTATTTT. Protein: CASSLAESVTDTQYF. The full variable domain, its missing parts supplied by reference TRBV7-2 and TRBJ2-3, is GAGVSQSPSNKVTEKGKDVELRCDPISGHTALYWYRQSLGQGLEFLIYFQGNSAPDKSGLPSDRFSAERTGGSVSTLTIQRTQQEDSAVYLCASSLAESVTDTQYFGPGTRLTVL.

This sequence joins TRBV19 and TRBJ1-1, with a possible D match to TRBD1 (6 bases). The CDR3 totals 15 residues. The germline CDR1 and CDR2 sequences are LNHDA and SQIVND (reference sequence). The V end was cut by 4 bases, the J end by 9 bases, with 21 bases between. The CDR3: CASSTRQADASKAFF. CDR3 nucleotides: TGTGCCAGTAGTACAAGACAGGCCGACGCAAGTAAAGCTTTCTTT.

The chain uses TRBV4-3 and TRBJ1-1; TRBD1 might be the D (6 bases). Trimming removed 3 bases from V and 0 bases from J, with 8 bases in between. The CDR3 covers 14 residues. Germline CDR1 and CDR2: LGHNA and YSLEER. The DNA for the CDR3 is TGCGCCAGCAGCCAGGGACAAGTGAACACTGAAGCTTTCTTT. Encoded protein: CASSQGQVNTEAFF.

The chain couples TRBV6-5 to TRBJ1-2; 8 nucleotides match TRBD1. Trimming at V came to 6 bases and at J to 4 bases, leaving 10 bases not matched to a gene. Germline-derived CDR1 and CDR2 are MNHEY and SVGAGI. The CDR3 spans 15 residues. The CDR3 DNA reads as TGTGCCAGCAGAGCCACAGGGGGTCAGGTCTATGGCTACACCTTC. Amino acid sequence: CASRATGGQVYGYTF.

The chain links TRBV7-3 to TRBJ1-5; D remains unclear. Germline CDR1 is SGHTA and CDR2 is FQGTGA. V was shortened by 0 bases and J by 3 bases, with 12 bases between the two germline ends. CDR3 length: 16 amino acids. This CDR3 reads CASSLTGRRYNQPQHF. CDR3 bases: TGTGCCAGCAGCTTAACCGGCAGGCGATACAATCAGCCCCAGCATTTT.

The gene calls are TRBV6-5 and TRBJ1-5; the D is unclear. The CDR3 loop spans 14 amino acids. V lost 6 bases to trimming and J lost 3 bases, with 12 bases between them. Germline V CDR1 and CDR2: MNHEY, SVGAGI. The CDR3 DNA follows: TGTGCCAGCAGCGTTGGCACCTCCAATCAGCCCCAGCATTTT. It codes for CASSVGTSNQPQHF.

The chain couples TRBV7-6 to TRBJ2-1; 11 nucleotides align to TRBD2. The CDR3 is made up of 15 amino acids. Germline V gives CDR1 SGHVS, CDR2 FNYEAQ. V gave up 5 bases and J gave up 3 bases; unmatched junction bases: 3. The CDR3 region has the DNA TGTGCCAGCAGCGCTAGCGGGGGGAACTACAATGAGCAGTTCTTC. The encoded protein is CASSASGGNYNEQFF.